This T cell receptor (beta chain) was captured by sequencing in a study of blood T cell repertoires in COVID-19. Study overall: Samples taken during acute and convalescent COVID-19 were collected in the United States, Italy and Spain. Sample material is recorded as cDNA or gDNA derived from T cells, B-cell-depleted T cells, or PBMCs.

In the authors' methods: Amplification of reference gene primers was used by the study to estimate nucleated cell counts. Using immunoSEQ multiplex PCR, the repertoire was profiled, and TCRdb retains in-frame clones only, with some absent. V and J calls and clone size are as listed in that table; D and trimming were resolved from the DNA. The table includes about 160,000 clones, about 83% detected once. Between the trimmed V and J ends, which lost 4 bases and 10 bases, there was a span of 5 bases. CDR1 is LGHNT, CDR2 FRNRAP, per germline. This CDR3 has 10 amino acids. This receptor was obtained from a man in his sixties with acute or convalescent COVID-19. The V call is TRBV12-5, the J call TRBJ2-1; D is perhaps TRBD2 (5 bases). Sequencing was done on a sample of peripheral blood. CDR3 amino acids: CASGSGEQFF. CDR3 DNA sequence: TGTGCTAGTGGTTCGGGAGAGCAGTTCTTC.